The clone carrying this TCR beta chain was observed a single time. Only in-frame clones appear in the TCRdb table, and some are missing; sequencing was by immunoSEQ multiplex PCR. The table has roughly 170,000 clones, about 90% seen once. The sample comes from a study of control samples from healthy donors and cancer patients. Trimming cost V 9 bases and J 1 base; bases outside gene matches: 4. The CDR3 runs 13 residues. In germline, CDR1 is SNHLY, CDR2 FYNNEI. The chain uses TRBV2 and TRBJ1-1, with 8 bases lining up with TRBD1. Sequences were obtained from blood. This clonotype was obtained from a middle-aged woman in good health. The CDR3 bases are TGTGCCAGTGCAGGACAGGGGAACACTGAAGCTTTCTTT. This gives the protein CASAGQGNTEAFF. Complete variable domain (other parts from reference TRBV2 and TRBJ1-1): EPEVTQTPSHQVTQMGQEVILRCVPISNHLYFYWYRQILGQKVEFLVSFYNNEISEKSEIFDDQFSVERPDGSNFTLKIRSTKLEDSAMYFCASAGQGNTEAFFGQGTRLTVV.